This T cell receptor (beta chain) was documented in a study of beta chain features in type 1 diabetes. Expressed TCRB transcripts were sequenced because the entire RNA isolate underwent reverse transcription. Clones were read by immunoSEQ multiplex PCR, and TCRdb kept only the in-frame ones, dropping some. The data hold 680,000 or so clones, with roughly 16% observed a single time. CD45RO/CCR7/CD25/CD127/CD95/CD27 separated CD4+ naive, central memory, regulatory and stem cell-like memory cells by sorting. Material for sequencing was naive CD4+ T cells from blood. The TCR originated in a man between 18 and 35 years old in good health.

For the CDR3, the DNA is TGTGCCAGCAGCGTAGAATCCCGCCAGGGAGAGCAGTACTTC. This translates into CASSVESRQGEQYF. The V and J genes are TRBV9 and TRBJ2-7; weak D call: TRBD1 (5 bases). This CDR3 comprises 14 residues. CDR1 and CDR2 from the germline V gene are SGDLS and YYNGEE. V dropped 0 bases and J dropped 7 bases, with 14 bases sitting between them.